This passage covers 16 T cell receptor beta chains from one sample sequenced in a study of regulatory T cells in long-lasting Graves disease. Time point noted: newly diagnosed GD, antithyroid drugs for less than 3 months. Scientists built the TCR library using RNA that was extracted from PBMCs. In building TCR beta libraries, iRepertoire HTBI primers were used together with Arm-PCR of CDR3 regions. TCRdb re-called the multiplex PCR reads with MiXCR, one entry per CDR3 protein. The sample carries hundreds of thousands of distinct CDR3 sequences, roughly 17% recorded once. This sample was shared with a second study, whose subject was T cells in Graves' hyperthyroidism and ophthalmopathy.

The specimen comprised peripheral blood mononuclear cells (PBMCs), sampled at new diagnosis, from a patient treated with antithyroid drugs. These TCRs come from a man in his forties with Graves disease.

As concerns this clonotype: A junction boundary mismatches the germline segment, possibly from a read error. The chain carries TRBV6-5 and TRBJ2-3; 7 nucleotides match TRBD2. The germline gives CDR1 MNHEY, CDR2 SVGAGI. This CDR3 region has 16 residues. CDR3 amino acids: CASSDSAGAATDTQYF. CDR3 sequence (DNA): TGTGCCAGCAGTGACTCGGCGGGAGCCGCAACAGATACGCAGTATTTT.

This chain joins TRBV11-2 and TRBJ2-1, with 7 nucleotides matching TRBD1. Germline lookup yields CDR1 SGHAT and CDR2 FQNNGV. V lost 2 bases, J lost 9 bases, and 10 bases stayed unmatched. The CDR3 totals 15 residues. CDR3 coding DNA: TGTGCCAGCAGCTTAAACAGGGGTGCCCCAGGTGAGCAGTTCTTC. Protein sequence: CASSLNRGAPGEQFF.

This clonotype appeared many times. The chain is built from TRBV20-1 and TRBJ2-7, with 10 positions matching TRBD1. Germline CDR1 reads DFQATT; CDR2 reads SNEGSKA (reference sequence). CDR3 length: 13 residues. V lost 5 bases to trimming and J lost 5 bases; unmatched junction nucleotides: 6. CDR3 sequence: CSAVTTGGDEQYF. The CDR3 nucleotides are TGCAGTGCTGTCACGACAGGGGGCGACGAGCAGTACTTC.

The chain recombines TRBV20-1 with TRBJ2-3; 9 bases agree with TRBD2. The ends lost 4 bases at V and 2 bases at J; junction bases unmatched: 7. Germline V CDR1 and CDR2: DFQATT, SNEGSKA (reference sequence). This CDR3 contains 15 residues. The CDR3 is CSATPLAGNTDTQYF. The CDR3 nucleotides read TGCAGTGCTACGCCGCTAGCGGGGAACACAGATACGCAGTATTTT.

This clonotype occurred many times. The rearrangement links TRBV15 to TRBJ1-1; D unclear. Germline loops: CDR1 LNHNV, CDR2 YYDKDF (reference sequence). The V end lost 0 bases, the J end lost 5 bases, and 10 bases lay between the germline ends. This CDR3 contains 14 residues. The CDR3 region is CATSRDTGGTEAFF. The CDR3, as DNA: TGTGCCACCAGCAGAGATACGGGTGGAACTGAAGCTTTCTTT. Full variable domain (outside the CDR3, taken from reference TRBV15 and TRBJ1-1): DAMVIQNPRYQVTQFGKPVTLSCSQTLNHNVMYWYQQKSSQAPKLLFHYYDKDFNNEADTPDNFQSRRPNTSFCFLDIRSPGLGDTAMYLCATSRDTGGTEAFFGQGTRLTVV.

The chain is built from TRBV20-1 and TRBJ2-7; 7 bases match TRBD2. Trimming cost V 4 bases and J 5 bases; bases outside gene matches: 8. The length of the CDR3 is 13 residues. CDR1 is DFQATT and CDR2 is SNEGSKA in the germline V gene (reference sequence). For the CDR3, the DNA is TGCAGTGCTATTTCGCAGGCGGGGGACGAGCAGTACTTC. Its translation: CSAISQAGDEQYF.

As regards this clonotype: A far larger clone is off by one base, so a read error is likely. This sequence joins TRBV6-2 or TRBV6-3 and TRBJ2-3; 9 positions agree with TRBD1. The CDR3 runs to 16 residues. Per the germline V gene, CDR1 is MNHEY and CDR2 is SVGEGT. V dropped 5 bases and J dropped 3; count of bases not matched to a gene: 9. The DNA for the CDR3 is TGTGCCAGCAGTGACCCGCCGGGACAGGGAACAGATACGCAGTATTTT. Residues: CASSDPPGQGTDTQYF.

This chain uses TRBV29-1 with TRBJ2-7; the D is unclear. Germline V lookup: CDR1 SQVTM, CDR2 ANQGSEA. V lost 4 bases and J lost 7, with 17 bases in between. The CDR3 extends over 13 amino acids. The CDR3 DNA is TGCAGCGTTGCGGGCAGACGCCTCTCGGAGCAGTACTTC. Translation: CSVAGRRLSEQYF.

This clonotype appeared many times. The chain couples TRBV24-1 to TRBJ2-3, with D possibly being TRBD2 (5 bases). This CDR3 has 14 residues. The ends were cut back, 3 bases at V and 3 bases at J, with 9 bases in the middle. The V gene's germline CDR1 is KGHDR and CDR2 SFDVKD. CDR3 DNA sequence: TGTGCCACCAGTGATCGACGCGGGACAGATACGCAGTATTTT. It yields the protein CATSDRRGTDTQYF.

This clonotype was recorded at least ten times. The V gene is TRBV19, the J gene TRBJ2-1, with a possible D match to TRBD1 (6 bases). The CDR3 consists of 14 residues. Germline CDR1 and CDR2: LNHDA and SQIVND (reference sequence). V shed 6 bases and J shed 4 bases, with 13 bases lying between them. DNA of the CDR3: TGTGCCAGTAGGACCGGGACACAATACAATGAGCAGTTCTTC. Its translation: CASRTGTQYNEQFF.

Many counts were recorded for this clonotype. The chain joins TRBV12-3 or TRBV12-4 to TRBJ2-1; TRBD2 is a possible D gene (6 bases). V was pared by 4 bases and J by 4 bases, with 14 bases between. This CDR3 contains 15 residues. For the CDR3, the DNA is TGTGCCAGCAGTTGGGGCGCGGGACTTTACAATGAGCAGTTCTTC. Its translation is CASSWGAGLYNEQFF.

This clonotype was counted ten times or more. The rearrangement links TRBV24-1 to TRBJ2-1; D not resolved. Trimming removed 5 bases at V and 0 bases at J, with 7 bases between. This CDR3 contains 14 residues. The germline V gene has CDR1 KGHDR and CDR2 SFDVKD. The chain's CDR3 is CATSAESSYNEQFF. The CDR3 DNA is TGTGCCACCAGTGCAGAATCCTCCTACAATGAGCAGTTCTTC.

The rearrangement uses TRBV7-9 and TRBJ2-5, with TRBD1 matching 8 bases. Germline lookup yields CDR1 SEHNR and CDR2 FQNEAQ (reference sequence). V lost 5 bases, J lost 0 bases, and 2 bases stayed unmatched. This CDR3 has 14 residues. CDR3 region: CASSPQGDQETQYF. CDR3 DNA: TGTGCCAGCAGCCCACAGGGGGACCAAGAGACCCAGTACTTC.

The J gene is TRBJ2-7, the V gene TRBV20-1; possible D gene TRBD2, 6 bases. With 4 bases removed from V and 9 bases from J, the gap between germline ends came to 25 bases. Germline V gene lookup returns CDR1 DFQATT and CDR2 SNEGSKA (reference sequence). The CDR3 length is 15 residues. CDR3 DNA sequence: TGCAGTGCTACTACCGGGGGAAGTTCTCTCCGTTGGCAGTACTTC. Amino acid sequence: CSATTGGSSLRWQYF.

About this clonotype itself: This may be a read error, as it is one base from a much larger clone. This CDR3 reads CSVIPLSGNEQYF. CDR3 nucleotides: TGCAGTGTCATACCCCTATCAGGCAATGAGCAGTACTTC. The chain joins TRBV20-1 to TRBJ2-7; unclear D gene. The CDR3 has 13 amino acids. Trimming took 7 bases from V and 7 from J, leaving 20 bases between them. The germline V gene has CDR1 DFQATT and CDR2 SNEGSKA (reference sequence).

The gene calls are TRBV11-3 and TRBJ2-1; no firm D call. CDR1 is SGHNT, CDR2 YENEEA, per germline. The CDR3 length is 14 residues. Trimming took 7 bases from V and 0 from J, leaving 10 bases between them. The CDR3 region is CASTPTASYNEQFF. In DNA, the CDR3 is TGTGCCAGCACCCCGACGGCCTCCTACAATGAGCAGTTCTTC.